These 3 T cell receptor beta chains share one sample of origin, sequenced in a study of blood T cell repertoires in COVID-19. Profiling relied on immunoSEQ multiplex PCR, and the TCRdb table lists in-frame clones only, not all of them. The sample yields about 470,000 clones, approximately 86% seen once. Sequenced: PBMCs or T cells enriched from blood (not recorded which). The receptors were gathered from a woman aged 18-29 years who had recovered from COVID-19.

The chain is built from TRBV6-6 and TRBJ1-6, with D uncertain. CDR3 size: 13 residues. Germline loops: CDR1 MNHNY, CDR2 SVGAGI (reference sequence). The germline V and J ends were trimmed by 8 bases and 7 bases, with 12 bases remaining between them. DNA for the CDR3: TGTGCCAGCGAAGGAGGAGGAAATTCACCCCTCCACTTT. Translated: CASEGGGNSPLHF.

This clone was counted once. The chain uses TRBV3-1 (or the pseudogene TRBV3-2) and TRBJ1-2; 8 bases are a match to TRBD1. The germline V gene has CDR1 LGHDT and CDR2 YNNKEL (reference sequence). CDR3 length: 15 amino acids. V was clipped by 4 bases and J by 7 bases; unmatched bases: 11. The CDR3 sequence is CASSLTDRAGGGYTF. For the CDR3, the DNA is TGTGCCAGCAGCCTCACGGACAGGGCAGGAGGTGGCTACACCTTC.

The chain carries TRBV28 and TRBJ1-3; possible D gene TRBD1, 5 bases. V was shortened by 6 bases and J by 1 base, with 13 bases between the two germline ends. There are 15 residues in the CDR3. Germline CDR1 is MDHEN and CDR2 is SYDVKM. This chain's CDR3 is CASSLDRSSGNTIYF. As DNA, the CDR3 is TGTGCCAGCAGCCTCGACAGATCTTCTGGAAACACCATATATTTT. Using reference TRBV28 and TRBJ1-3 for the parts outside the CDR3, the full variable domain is DVKVTQSSRYLVKRTGEKVFLECVQDMDHENMFWYRQDPGLGLRLIYFSYDVKMKEKGDIPEGYSVSREKKERFSLILESASTNQTSMYLCASSLDRSSGNTIYFGEGSWLTVV.